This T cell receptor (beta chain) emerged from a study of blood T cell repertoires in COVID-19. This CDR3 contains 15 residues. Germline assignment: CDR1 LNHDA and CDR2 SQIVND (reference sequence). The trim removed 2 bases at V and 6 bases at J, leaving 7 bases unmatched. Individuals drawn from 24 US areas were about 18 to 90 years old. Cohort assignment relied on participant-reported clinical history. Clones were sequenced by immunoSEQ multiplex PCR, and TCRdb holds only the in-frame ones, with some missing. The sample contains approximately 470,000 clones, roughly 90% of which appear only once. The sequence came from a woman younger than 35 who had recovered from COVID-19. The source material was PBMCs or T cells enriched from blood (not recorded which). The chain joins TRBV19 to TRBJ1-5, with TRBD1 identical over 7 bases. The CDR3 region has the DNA TGTGCCAGTAGTATAACAGGGGCCGGGGGTCAGCCCCAGCATTTT. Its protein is CASSITGAGGQPQHF.